This passage covers 19 T cell receptor beta chains from one sample sequenced in a study of cytomegalovirus exposure and HLA in healthy donors (dated by TCRdb to between 2016 and 2019). Preparation of the library involved the immunoSEQ multiplex PCR assay. TCRdb limited this immuneACCESS table to in-frame rearrangements with V and J called. A share of clones is missing; checked studies link under half to unresolved V genes, and the rest is unexplained. The sample includes roughly 250,000 clones, with 90% observed a single time. The top ten clonotypes cover around 0.34% of the sample. The sequenced sample was PBMCs. These receptors came from a young woman in good health and CMV-seronegative.

The genes are TRBV7-2 and TRBJ1-6; tentatively, D is TRBD1 (5 bases). V lost 2 bases and J lost 0, with 11 bases in between. CDR1 SGHTA and CDR2 FQGNSA come from the germline V gene. CDR3 size: 17 residues. The CDR3 sequence is CASSLRRGSSYNSPLHF. CDR3 nucleotides: TGTGCCAGCAGCTTACGGAGGGGCAGCTCCTATAATTCACCCCTCCACTTT. Full variable domain (missing parts from reference TRBV7-2 and TRBJ1-6): GAGVSQSPSNKVTEKGKDVELRCDPISGHTALYWYRQSLGQGLEFLIYFQGNSAPDKSGLPSDRFSAERTGGSVSTLTIQRTQQEDSAVYLCASSLRRGSSYNSPLHFGNGTRLTVT.

The V call is TRBV6-6, the J call TRBJ2-7; possibly TRBD1 for D (6 bases). The CDR3 has 14 amino acids. CDR1 is MNHNY, CDR2 SVGAGI, per germline (reference sequence). V was pared by 0 bases and J by 5 bases, with 11 bases between. CDR3 region: CASSYSLTGNEQYF. The CDR3, as DNA: TGTGCCAGCAGTTACTCCCTCACAGGGAACGAGCAGTACTTC.

This chain joins TRBV11-2 and TRBJ2-3, with TRBD1 matching 9 bases. The germline CDR1 and CDR2 sequences are SGHAT and FQNNGV. The CDR3 covers 17 residues. The trim removed 1 base at V and 4 bases at J, leaving 9 bases unmatched. The CDR3 loop reads CASSLVSGTGIADTQYF. Written as DNA, the CDR3 is TGTGCCAGCAGCTTAGTGTCCGGGACAGGGATAGCAGATACGCAGTATTTT.

The rearrangement joins TRBV9 to TRBJ1-1; weak D call: TRBD1 (5 bases). In germline, CDR1 is SGDLS, CDR2 YYNGEE. CDR3 length: 15 amino acids. Trimming stripped 1 base from V and 3 bases from J, with 13 bases between. The CDR3 DNA reads as TGTGCCAGCAGCGTACCGGGGGACGGGGACACTGAAGCTTTCTTT. This translates into CASSVPGDGDTEAFF.

The chain joins TRBV7-3 to TRBJ2-7; a weak D match, TRBD1 (6 bases). CDR1 is SGHTA and CDR2 is FQGTGA in the germline V gene. The V gene lost 5 bases and the J gene lost 2 bases, with 10 bases spanning the gap. This CDR3 is 13 amino acids long. The CDR3 DNA follows: TGTGCCAGCAGCCGAGGGGGAACCTACGAGCAGTACTTC. Its translation: CASSRGGTYEQYF.

This clone has just one count. The chain couples TRBV30 to TRBJ1-1; 7 bases match TRBD1. J was trimmed by 1 base and V by 1 base; bases with no gene match: 3. Looked up from germline, CDR1 is GTSNPN and CDR2 is SVGIG (reference sequence). This CDR3 region has 14 residues. The CDR3 region is CAWSGDRANTEAFF. CDR3 nucleotides: TGTGCCTGGAGTGGCGACAGGGCGAACACTGAAGCTTTCTTT.

This clone was recorded once. This rearrangement joins TRBV5-1 to TRBJ2-3; 8 nucleotides align to TRBD1. Germline CDR1 and CDR2: SGHRS and YFSETQ. J was trimmed by 3 bases and V by 0 bases; bases with no gene match: 0. The length of the CDR3 is 14 residues. The CDR3 sequence is CASSLGDRTDTQYF. The CDR3 nucleotides are TGCGCCAGCAGCTTGGGGGACAGGACAGATACGCAGTATTTT.

DNA of the CDR3: TGTGCCATCAGTGAGTCGTCCGCGGGCCCGGGTGGCTACACCTTC. This gives the protein CAISESSAGPGGYTF. The genes are TRBV10-3 and TRBJ1-2, with D unclear. Germline values: CDR1 ENHRY, CDR2 SYGVKD. There are 15 residues in the CDR3. V was trimmed by 0 bases and J by 7 bases, leaving 15 bases between them.

The CDR3 DNA follows: TGCGCCAGCAGCCAACTCTCGGGTGTAGATACGCAGTATTTT. Residues: CASSQLSGVDTQYF. The rearrangement links TRBV4-1 to TRBJ2-3; D is ambiguous. Trimming cost V 2 bases and J 5 bases, with 11 bases left between them. Germline-derived CDR1 and CDR2 are MGHRA and YSYEKL. The CDR3 covers 14 residues.

The chain combines TRBV7-3 with TRBJ2-3; TRBD2 matches 7 bases. The CDR3 length is 15 residues. The trim removed 5 bases at V and 1 base at J, leaving 6 bases unmatched. Germline V gene data show CDR1 as SGHTA and CDR2 as FQGTGA. CDR3 bases: TGTGCCAGCAGCCCCACGGGGGGTCGCACAGATACGCAGTATTTT. Amino acid sequence: CASSPTGGRTDTQYF. Supplemented by reference TRBV7-3 and TRBJ2-3, the full variable domain reads GAGVSQTPSNKVTEKGKYVELRCDPISGHTALYWYRQSLGQGPEFLIYFQGTGAADDSGLPNDRFFAVRPEGSVSTLKIQRTERGDSAVYLCASSPTGGRTDTQYFGPGTRLTVL.

The chain carries TRBV10-3 and TRBJ2-7, with D possibly being TRBD1 (7 bases). CDR3 length: 15 amino acids. The germline CDR1 and CDR2 sequences are ENHRY and SYGVKD. V was shortened by 2 bases and J by 2 bases, with 13 bases between the two germline ends. The CDR3, as DNA: TGTGCCATCAGTGAGGGAGGGACAGAAACCTACGAGCAGTACGTC. Protein product: CAISEGGTETYEQYV.

V gene TRBV5-1 combines with J gene TRBJ2-5; 15 bases match TRBD2. This CDR3 has 16 amino acids. V was clipped by 4 bases and J by 5 bases; unmatched bases: 6. From germline, CDR1 is SGHRS and CDR2 YFSETQ. CDR3 in amino acids: CASSPRTSGGAETQYF. In nucleotides, the CDR3 is TGCGCCAGCAGCCCAAGGACTAGCGGGGGGGCGGAGACCCAGTACTTC.

The V and J genes are TRBV18 and TRBJ1-4; D is unclear. With 3 bases removed from V and 5 bases from J, the gap between germline ends came to 7 bases. The CDR3 has 13 amino acids. CDR1 is KGHSH and CDR2 is LQKENI in the germline V gene. The CDR3 DNA is TGTGCCAGCTCACCTATAGCCAATGAAAAACTGTTTTTT. Its translation is CASSPIANEKLFF.

This clone was observed once. This chain links TRBV27 with TRBJ2-1; D not certain. V was cut by 6 bases and J by 0 bases, with 12 bases left in between. The CDR3 loop spans 15 amino acids. Germline V gene sequence: CDR1 MNHEY, CDR2 SMNVEV (reference sequence). The CDR3 is CASSPNSDSYNEQFF. In DNA, the CDR3 is TGTGCCAGCAGCCCCAACAGTGACTCCTACAATGAGCAGTTCTTC.

The chain uses TRBV19 and TRBJ2-7; 9 bases fit TRBD2. The CDR3 spans 17 residues. The trim removed 5 bases at V and 5 bases at J, leaving 16 bases unmatched. Germline CDR1 reads LNHDA; CDR2 reads SQIVND (reference sequence). This chain's CDR3 is CASSPISAGGPSNEQYF. The DNA of the CDR3 is TGTGCCAGTAGTCCCATCAGCGCGGGGGGGCCTTCTAACGAGCAGTACTTC.

This sequence joins TRBV6-1 and TRBJ2-5; the match to TRBD2 covers 10 bases. CDR1 is MNHNS and CDR2 is SASEGT in the germline V gene. CDR3 length: 16 amino acids. The junction had 6 bases not matched to a gene; V was cut back by 0 bases and J by 5 bases. This CDR3 is CASSEAELAGIETQYF. CDR3 DNA sequence: TGTGCCAGCAGTGAAGCGGAACTAGCGGGGATTGAGACCCAGTACTTC.

This chain links TRBV4-1 with TRBJ2-1, with 14 bases identical to TRBD2. V trimming: 1 base; J trimming: 4 bases; junction bases outside the gene matches: 0. The CDR3 totals 16 residues. Germline CDR1 reads MGHRA; CDR2 reads YSYEKL. In DNA form, the CDR3 reads TGCGCCAGCAGCCAAGGACTAGCGGGGGGGTACAATGAGCAGTTCTTC. Protein: CASSQGLAGGYNEQFF.

The CDR3 DNA reads as TGTGCCAGTACTAGCGGGGGGGCAGATACGCAGTATTTT. Protein sequence: CASTSGGADTQYF. The chain links TRBV6-1 to TRBJ2-3; TRBD2 aligns across 13 bases. The V gene's germline CDR1 is MNHNS and CDR2 SASEGT. Trimming cost V 9 bases and J 4 bases; bases outside gene matches: 1. This CDR3 is built from 13 residues.

The chain employs TRBV5-4 and TRBJ1-4; D ambiguous. The V end lost 0 bases, the J end lost 7 bases, and 4 bases lay between the germline ends. Germline V lookup: CDR1 SGHNT, CDR2 YYREEE (reference sequence). The CDR3 covers 12 residues. The CDR3 region has the DNA TGTGCCAGCAGCTTGGCGGGTGAAAAACTGTTTTTT. It translates to CASSLAGEKLFF. Combining the CDR3 with reference TRBV5-4 and TRBJ1-4 gives the whole variable domain ETGVTQSPTHLIKTRGQQVTLRCSSQSGHNTVSWYQQALGQGPQFIFQYYREEENGRGNFPPRFSGLQFPNYSSELNVNALELDDSALYLCASSLAGEKLFFGSGTQLSVL.